The present T cell receptor (beta chain) was sequenced within a study of PD-1 blockade in classical Hodgkin lymphoma. The time point was: cycle 4 day 1 (C4D1), after 5 to 7 weeks of nivolumab. Brentuximab vedotin exposure varied, and every patient relapsed after autologous stem cell transplantation. Sequenced by immunoSEQ multiplex PCR; TCRdb stores in-frame clones only, minus some. The table records fewer than 25,000 clones, about 80% of them present only once. CDR1 is MGHDK, CDR2 SYGVNS, per germline. There are 14 residues in the CDR3. Trimming cost V 4 bases and J 2 bases, with 12 bases left between them.

The V and J genes are TRBV25-1 and TRBJ2-7, with a possible D match to TRBD1 (6 bases). The sequence was collected from a human donor with classical Hodgkin lymphoma. The starting material was peripheral blood mononuclear cells (PBMCs), obtained before the fourth cycle of nivolumab. The CDR3 protein is CASSADSRAYEQYF. DNA for the CDR3: TGTGCCAGCAGTGCGGACAGTAGAGCCTACGAGCAGTACTTC.